This T cell receptor (beta chain) was obtained from a study of T cell responses to AZD1222 COVID-19 vaccine. Overall study context: Pooling covered second doses at about 4 or about 12 weeks.

General study findings and limits: Only a handful of AZD1222 recipients, several in all, had baseline seropositivity. Spike-wide vaccine-associated CD4 TCRs dominated at 160-218 and 743-854.

The CDR3 is 15 amino acids. V lost 3 bases, J lost 6 bases, and 15 bases lay in between. Looked up from germline, CDR1 is LNHDA and CDR2 is SQIVND (reference sequence). As regards this clone: The antigen remains unidentified.

Repertoires were generated with immunoSEQ multiplex PCR, while TCRdb's copy carries only in-frame clones and drops some. The top ten hold around 3.8% of the sample, which has 150,000 to 200,000 clones, more than 85% seen once. The J gene is TRBJ1-5, the V gene TRBV19; a weak D match, TRBD1 (5 bases). Sample: peripheral blood, taken on day 0 of AZD1222 vaccination. This TCR was sampled from an adult in good health. The CDR3 here is CASSMGQGVSQPQHF. In nucleotides, the CDR3 is TGTGCCAGTAGTATGGGCCAGGGTGTCAGTCAGCCCCAGCATTTT.